This entry features one TCR beta chain sequence. The data originate from a study of blood T cell repertoires in COVID-19. Study in general: The United States, Italy and Spain were the sources of the acute and convalescent COVID-19 samples. T cells, B-cell-depleted T cells, or PBMCs provided the cDNA or gDNA that served as material.

Per the authors' pipeline: Reference gene primer amplification gave nucleated cell count estimates. Method: immunoSEQ multiplex PCR; TCRdb's copy keeps in-frame clones and lacks some. V, J and clone size are taken as reported in that table, and D and trimming were inferred from the DNA itself. The sample has about 220,000 clones, 80% to 85% seen once. The TCR sequence derives from a woman aged 60 to 75 with acute or convalescent COVID-19. Sequencing was done on a sample of peripheral blood.

This CDR3 reads CASSYEQGHTEAFF. The CDR3 region has the DNA TGTGCCAGCAGCTACGAACAGGGTCACACTGAAGCTTTCTTT. The rearrangement links TRBV7-2 to TRBJ1-1; maybe TRBD1 (6 bases). Per the germline V gene, CDR1 is SGHTA and CDR2 is FQGNSA. This CDR3 region has 14 residues. V was pared by 4 bases and J by 3 bases, with 12 bases between.